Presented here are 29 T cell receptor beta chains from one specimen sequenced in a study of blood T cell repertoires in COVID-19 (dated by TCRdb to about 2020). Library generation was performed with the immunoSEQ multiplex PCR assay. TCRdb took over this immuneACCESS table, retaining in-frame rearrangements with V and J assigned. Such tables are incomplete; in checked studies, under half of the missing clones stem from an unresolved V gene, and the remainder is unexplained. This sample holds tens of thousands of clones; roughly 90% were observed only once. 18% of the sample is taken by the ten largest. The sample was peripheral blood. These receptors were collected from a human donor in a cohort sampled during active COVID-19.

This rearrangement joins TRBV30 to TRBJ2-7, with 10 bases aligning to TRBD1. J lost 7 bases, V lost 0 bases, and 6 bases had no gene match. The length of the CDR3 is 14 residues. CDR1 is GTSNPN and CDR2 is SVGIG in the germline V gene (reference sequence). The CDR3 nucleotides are TGTGCCTGGAGTGTACTGACAGGGGGCGAGGAGCAGTACTTC. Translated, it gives CAWSVLTGGEEQYF.

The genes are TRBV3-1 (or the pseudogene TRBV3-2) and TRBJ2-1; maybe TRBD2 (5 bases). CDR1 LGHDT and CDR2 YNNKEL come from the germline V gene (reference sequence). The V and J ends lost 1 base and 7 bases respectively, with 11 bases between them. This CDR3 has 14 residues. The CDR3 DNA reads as TGTGCCAGCAGCCAAGTTCTAGCAAATAATGAGCAGTTCTTC. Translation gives CASSQVLANNEQFF.

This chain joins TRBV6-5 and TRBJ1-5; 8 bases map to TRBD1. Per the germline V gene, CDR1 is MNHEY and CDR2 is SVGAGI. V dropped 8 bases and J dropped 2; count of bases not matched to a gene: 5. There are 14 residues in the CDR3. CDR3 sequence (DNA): TGTGCCAGCGTCCTGACAGGGGGCAATCAGCCCCAGCATTTT. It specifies CASVLTGGNQPQHF.

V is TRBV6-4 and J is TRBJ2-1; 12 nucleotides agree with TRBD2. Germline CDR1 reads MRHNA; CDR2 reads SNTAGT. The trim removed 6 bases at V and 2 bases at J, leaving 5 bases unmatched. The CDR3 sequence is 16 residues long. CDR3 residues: CASRRTSGTAYNEQFF. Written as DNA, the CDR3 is TGTGCCAGCAGGAGGACTAGCGGGACTGCCTACAATGAGCAGTTCTTC.

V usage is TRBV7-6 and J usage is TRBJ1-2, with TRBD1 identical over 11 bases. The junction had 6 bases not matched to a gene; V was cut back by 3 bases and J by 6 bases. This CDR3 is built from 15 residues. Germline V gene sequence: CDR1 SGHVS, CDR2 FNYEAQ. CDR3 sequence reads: CASSLAGTGGDGYTF. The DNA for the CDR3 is TGTGCCAGCAGCTTGGCCGGGACAGGGGGAGATGGCTACACCTTC.

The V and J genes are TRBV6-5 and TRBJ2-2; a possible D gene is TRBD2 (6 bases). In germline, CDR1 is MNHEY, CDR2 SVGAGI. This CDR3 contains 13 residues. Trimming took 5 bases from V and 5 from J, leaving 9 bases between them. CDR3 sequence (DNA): TGTGCCAGCAGTACTCGGGAGACCGGGGAGCTGTTTTTT. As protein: CASSTRETGELFF.

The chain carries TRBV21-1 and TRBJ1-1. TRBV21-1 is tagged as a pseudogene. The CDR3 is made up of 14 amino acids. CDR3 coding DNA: TGTGCCAGCAGCAACCCGGGGAACCATTTCGGAGCTTTCTTT. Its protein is CASSNPGNHFGAFF.

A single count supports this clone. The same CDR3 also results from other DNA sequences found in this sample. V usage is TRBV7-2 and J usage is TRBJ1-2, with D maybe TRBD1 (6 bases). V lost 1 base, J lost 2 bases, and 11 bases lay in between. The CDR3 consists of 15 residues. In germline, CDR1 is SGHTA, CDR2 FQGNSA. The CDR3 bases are TGTGCCAGCAGCTTAGGTTCCGGGACAAACTATGGCTACACCTTC. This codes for CASSLGSGTNYGYTF.

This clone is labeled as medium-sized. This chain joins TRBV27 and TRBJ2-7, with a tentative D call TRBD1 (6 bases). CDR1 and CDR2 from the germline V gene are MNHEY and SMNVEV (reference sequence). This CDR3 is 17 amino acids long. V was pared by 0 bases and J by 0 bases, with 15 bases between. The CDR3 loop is CASSLSLSRDTSYEQYF. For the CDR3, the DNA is TGTGCCAGCAGTTTATCCCTCTCTCGGGACACCTCCTACGAGCAGTACTTC.

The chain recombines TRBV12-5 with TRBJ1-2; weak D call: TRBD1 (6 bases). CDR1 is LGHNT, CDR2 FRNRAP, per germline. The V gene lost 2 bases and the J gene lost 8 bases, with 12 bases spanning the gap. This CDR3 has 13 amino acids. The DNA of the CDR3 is TGTGCTAGTGGTTTGAGGCAGGGGTTGGGCTACACCTTC. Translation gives CASGLRQGLGYTF.

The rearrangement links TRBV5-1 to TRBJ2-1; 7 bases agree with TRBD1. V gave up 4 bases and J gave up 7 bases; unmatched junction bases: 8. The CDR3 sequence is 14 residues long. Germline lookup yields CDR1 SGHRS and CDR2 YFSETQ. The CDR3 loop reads CASSPRTGVNEQFF. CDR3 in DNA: TGCGCCAGCAGCCCCCGGACAGGCGTGAATGAGCAGTTCTTC.

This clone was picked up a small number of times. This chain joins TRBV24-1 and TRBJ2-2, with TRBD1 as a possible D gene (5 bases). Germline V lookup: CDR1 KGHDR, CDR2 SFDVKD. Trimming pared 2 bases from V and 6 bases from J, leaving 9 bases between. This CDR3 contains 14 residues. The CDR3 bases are TGTGCCACCAGTGATTATTCCAGGGCCGGGGAGCTGTTTTTT. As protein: CATSDYSRAGELFF.

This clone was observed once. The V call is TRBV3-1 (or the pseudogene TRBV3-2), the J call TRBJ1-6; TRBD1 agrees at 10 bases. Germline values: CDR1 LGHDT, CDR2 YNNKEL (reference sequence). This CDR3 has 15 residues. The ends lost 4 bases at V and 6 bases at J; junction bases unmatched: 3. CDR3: CASSLGTGANSPLHF. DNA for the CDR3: TGTGCCAGCAGCCTTGGGACAGGGGCTAATTCACCCCTCCACTTT.

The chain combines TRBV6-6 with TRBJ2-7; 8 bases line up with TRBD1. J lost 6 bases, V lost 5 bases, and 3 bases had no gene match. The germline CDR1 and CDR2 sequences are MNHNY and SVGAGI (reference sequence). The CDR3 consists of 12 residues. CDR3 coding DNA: TGTGCCAGCAGTCACACAGGGGGCGAGCAGTACTTC. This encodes CASSHTGGEQYF.

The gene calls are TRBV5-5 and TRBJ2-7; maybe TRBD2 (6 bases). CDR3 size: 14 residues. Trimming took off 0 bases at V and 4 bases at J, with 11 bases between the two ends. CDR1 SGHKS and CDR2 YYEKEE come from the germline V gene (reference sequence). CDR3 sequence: CASSLEFGGYEQYF. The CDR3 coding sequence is TGTGCCAGCAGCTTGGAGTTTGGAGGGTACGAGCAGTACTTC.

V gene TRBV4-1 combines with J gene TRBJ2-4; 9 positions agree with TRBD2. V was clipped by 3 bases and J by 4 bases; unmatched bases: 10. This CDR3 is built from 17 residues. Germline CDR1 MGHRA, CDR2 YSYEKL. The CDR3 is CASSQSGAGGPKNIQYF. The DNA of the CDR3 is TGCGCCAGCAGCCAGTCCGGGGCGGGAGGGCCGAAAAACATTCAGTACTTC.

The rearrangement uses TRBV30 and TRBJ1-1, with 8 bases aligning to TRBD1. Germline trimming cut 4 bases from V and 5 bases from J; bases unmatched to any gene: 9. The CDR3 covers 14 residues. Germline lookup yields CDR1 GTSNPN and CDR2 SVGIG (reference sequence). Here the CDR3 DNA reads TGTGCCTGGAAGTTGGCAGGGGGCCGGACTGAAGCTTTCTTT. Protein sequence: CAWKLAGGRTEAFF.

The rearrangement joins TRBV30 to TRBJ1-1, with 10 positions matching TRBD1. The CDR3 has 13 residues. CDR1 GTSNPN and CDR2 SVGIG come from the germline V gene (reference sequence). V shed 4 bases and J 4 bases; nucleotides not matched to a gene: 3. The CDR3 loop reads CAWIWTGGTEAFF. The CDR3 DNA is TGTGCCTGGATTTGGACAGGGGGCACTGAAGCTTTCTTT.

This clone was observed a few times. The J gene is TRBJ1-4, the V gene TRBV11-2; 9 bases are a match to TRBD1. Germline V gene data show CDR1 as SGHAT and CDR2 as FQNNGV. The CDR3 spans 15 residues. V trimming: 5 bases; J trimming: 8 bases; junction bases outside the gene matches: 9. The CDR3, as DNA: TGTGCCAGCAGCCGAACCGGGACAGGGCGGGAAAAACTGTTTTTT. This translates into CASSRTGTGREKLFF. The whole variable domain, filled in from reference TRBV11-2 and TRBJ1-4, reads EAGVAQSPRYKIIEKRQSVAFWCNPISGHATLYWYQQILGQGPKLLIQFQNNGVVDDSQLPKDRFSAERLKGVDSTLKIQPAKLEDSAVYLCASSRTGTGREKLFFGSGTQLSVL.

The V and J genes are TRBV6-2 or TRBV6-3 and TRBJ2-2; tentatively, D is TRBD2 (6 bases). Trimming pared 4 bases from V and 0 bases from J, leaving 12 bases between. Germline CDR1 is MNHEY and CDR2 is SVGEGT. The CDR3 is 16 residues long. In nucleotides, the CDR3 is TGTGCCAGCAGTTTGGGGGTAGCGGCGAACACCGGGGAGCTGTTTTTT. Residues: CASSLGVAANTGELFF.

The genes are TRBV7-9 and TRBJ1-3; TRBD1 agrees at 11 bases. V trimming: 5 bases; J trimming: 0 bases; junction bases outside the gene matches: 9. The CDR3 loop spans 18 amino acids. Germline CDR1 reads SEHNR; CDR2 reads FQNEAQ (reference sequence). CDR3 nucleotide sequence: TGTGCCAGCAGCGCCGTAACGGGACAGGGGGACTCTGGAAACACCATATATTTT. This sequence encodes CASSAVTGQGDSGNTIYF.

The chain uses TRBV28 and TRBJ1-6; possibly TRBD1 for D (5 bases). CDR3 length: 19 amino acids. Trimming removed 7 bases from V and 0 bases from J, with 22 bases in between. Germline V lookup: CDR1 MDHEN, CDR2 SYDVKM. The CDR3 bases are TGTGCCAGCACCTCGGTGGACACTCGCCGGCACTCCTATAATTCACCCCTCCACTTT. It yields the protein CASTSVDTRRHSYNSPLHF.

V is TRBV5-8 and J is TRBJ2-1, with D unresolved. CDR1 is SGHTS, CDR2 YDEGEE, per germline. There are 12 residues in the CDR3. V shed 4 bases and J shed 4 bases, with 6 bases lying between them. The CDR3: CASSHLYNEQFF. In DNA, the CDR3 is TGTGCCAGCAGCCACCTATACAATGAGCAGTTCTTC.

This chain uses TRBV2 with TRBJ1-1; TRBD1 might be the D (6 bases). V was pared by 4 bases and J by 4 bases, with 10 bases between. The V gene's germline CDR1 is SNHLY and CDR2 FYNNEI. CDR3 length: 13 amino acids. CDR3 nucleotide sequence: TGTGCCAGCAGTGCACAGGGACGCACTGAAGCTTTCTTT. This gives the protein CASSAQGRTEAFF.

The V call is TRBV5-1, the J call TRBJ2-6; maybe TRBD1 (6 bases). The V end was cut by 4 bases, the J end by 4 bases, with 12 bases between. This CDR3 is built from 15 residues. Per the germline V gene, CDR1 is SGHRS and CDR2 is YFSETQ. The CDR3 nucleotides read TGCGCCAGCAGCAACAGGGCTTCCGGGGCCAACGTCCTGACTTTC. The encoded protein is CASSNRASGANVLTF.

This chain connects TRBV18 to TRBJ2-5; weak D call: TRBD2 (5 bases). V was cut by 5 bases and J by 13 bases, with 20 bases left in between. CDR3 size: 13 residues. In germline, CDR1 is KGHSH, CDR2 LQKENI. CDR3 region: CASSVGAGGPGYF. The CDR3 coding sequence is TGTGCCAGCTCAGTCGGCGCGGGTGGACCCGGGTACTTC.

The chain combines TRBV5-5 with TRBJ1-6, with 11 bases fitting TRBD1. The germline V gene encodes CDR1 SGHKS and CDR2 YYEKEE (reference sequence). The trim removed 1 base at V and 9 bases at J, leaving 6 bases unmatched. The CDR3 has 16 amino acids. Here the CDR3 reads CASSLLDRGQGSPLHF. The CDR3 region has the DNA TGTGCCAGCAGCTTGTTGGACAGGGGGCAAGGTTCACCCCTCCACTTT.

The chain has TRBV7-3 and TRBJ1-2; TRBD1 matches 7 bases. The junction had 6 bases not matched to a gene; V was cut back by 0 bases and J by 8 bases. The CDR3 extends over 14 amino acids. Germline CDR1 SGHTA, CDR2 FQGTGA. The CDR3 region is CASSLTPGGDGYTF. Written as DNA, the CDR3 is TGTGCCAGCAGCTTAACGCCAGGGGGAGACGGCTACACCTTC.

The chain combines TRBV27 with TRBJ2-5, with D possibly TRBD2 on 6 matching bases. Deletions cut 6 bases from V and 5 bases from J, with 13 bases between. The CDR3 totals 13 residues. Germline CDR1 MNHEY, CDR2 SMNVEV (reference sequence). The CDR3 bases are TGTGCCAGCAGGGCCTCGGGAGCTGAGACCCAGTACTTC. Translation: CASRASGAETQYF.